The clone carrying this T cell receptor beta chain was observed a handful of times. This sample was taken from a study of blood T cell repertoires in COVID-19. Study information: PBMCs, B-cell-depleted T cells, or T cells provided the cDNA or gDNA that made up the material.

Generated by immunoSEQ multiplex PCR, the TCRdb table keeps only in-frame clones and is missing some. The sample has 200,000 to 300,000 clones; about 81% are singletons. CDR1 SGHVS and CDR2 FQNEAQ come from the germline V gene. The ends were cut back, 1 base at V and 6 bases at J, with 18 bases in the middle. The CDR3 extends over 16 amino acids. This clonotype was obtained from a woman aged 60-70 years with active or convalescent COVID-19. The sample comprised peripheral blood. The chain employs TRBV7-8 and TRBJ1-1, with D maybe TRBD1 (5 bases). CDR3 bases: TGTGCCAGCAGCTTAGATTATGTGACAGACGCCGCTGAAGCTTTCTTT. Amino acids: CASSLDYVTDAAEAFF.